This T cell receptor (beta chain) comes out of a study of cytomegalovirus exposure and HLA in healthy donors. The V gene's germline CDR1 is SNHLY and CDR2 FYNNEI. The CDR3 spans 15 residues. With 0 bases removed from V and 6 bases from J, the gap between germline ends came to 12 bases. Comment on this clone: What it binds is not known.

Study-level results: CMV serostatus was the sole immune exposure data available.

Researchers ran the PCR with 60 Vbeta and 13 Jbeta primers. The protocol was immunoSEQ multiplex PCR, while the TCRdb copy is restricted to in-frame clones and leaves out a portion. The profile shows around 50,000 clones, around 80% of them singletons. The sequenced material came from PBMCs. The rearrangement links TRBV2 to TRBJ1-5, with no clear D. This TCR was sampled from a man aged 25-45 years in good health and CMV-seropositive. The CDR3 region is CASSEAQTKAQPQHF. The CDR3 region has the DNA TGTGCCAGCAGTGAAGCGCAGACTAAGGCTCAGCCCCAGCATTTT.